Listed here are 32 T cell receptor beta chains from one sample, sequenced in a study of blood T cell repertoires in COVID-19. Libraries were prepared by immunoSEQ multiplex PCR; TCRdb keeps only in-frame clonotypes and omits some of them. The sample contains approximately 150,000 clones, about 87% of which appear only once. Sequenced: peripheral blood. These receptors were collected from a man aged 45 to 65 who had recovered from COVID-19.

The chain has TRBV9 and TRBJ1-6; D remains unclear. The CDR3 has 14 residues. Between the trimmed V and J ends, which lost 0 bases and 7 bases, there was a span of 8 bases. Germline V gene data show CDR1 as SGDLS and CDR2 as YYNGEE. In DNA form, the CDR3 reads TGTGCCAGCAGCGTAGACCCCGGGAATTCACCCCTCCACTTT. Its translation: CASSVDPGNSPLHF.

The J gene is TRBJ1-2, the V gene TRBV29-1, with D unresolved. Trimming pared 0 bases from V and 4 bases from J, leaving 12 bases between. The CDR3 contains 14 residues. Germline CDR1 reads SQVTM; CDR2 reads ANQGSEA. In nucleotides, the CDR3 is TGCAGCGTTGAAGATGTCGGGGTTTTCTATGGCTACACCTTC. Translated: CSVEDVGVFYGYTF.

The V gene is TRBV2, the J gene TRBJ2-3; 13 nucleotides align to TRBD2. The CDR3 extends over 17 amino acids. J lost 3 bases, V lost 3 bases, and 6 bases had no gene match. Germline lookup yields CDR1 SNHLY and CDR2 FYNNEI. CDR3 DNA: TGTGCCAGCAGTGATCCAGGGACTAGCGGGGAAACAGATACGCAGTATTTT. Encoded protein: CASSDPGTSGETDTQYF.

The chain couples TRBV6-6 to TRBJ1-3, with unresolved D. This CDR3 has 14 amino acids. The germline gives CDR1 MNHNY, CDR2 SVGAGI (reference sequence). V lost 2 bases and J 2 bases, leaving 7 bases between the germline ends. CDR3: CASSYDGAGNTIYF. The CDR3 DNA reads TGTGCCAGCAGTTACGACGGGGCTGGAAACACCATATATTTT.

The chain uses TRBV5-5 and TRBJ1-2; tentatively, D is TRBD1 (5 bases). The V gene's germline CDR1 is SGHKS and CDR2 YYEKEE (reference sequence). The germline V and J ends were trimmed by 1 base and 7 bases, with 11 bases remaining between them. This CDR3 spans 13 amino acids. CDR3 loop: CASSLMTAIGYTF. The CDR3 nucleotides read TGTGCCAGCAGCTTGATGACAGCTATTGGCTACACCTTC.

This chain uses TRBV29-1 with TRBJ1-2; 7 nucleotides match TRBD1. From germline, CDR1 is SQVTM and CDR2 ANQGSEA. J lost 8 bases, V lost 0 bases, and 12 bases had no gene match. The CDR3 covers 15 residues. The CDR3 DNA sequence: TGCAGCGTTGAAGATCTAACAGGGGAAAAAGGAGGCTACACCTTC. Protein: CSVEDLTGEKGGYTF.

The V gene is TRBV10-3, the J gene TRBJ2-3, with 8 bases lining up with TRBD1. V lost 6 bases, J lost 4 bases, and 12 bases stayed unmatched. CDR1 is ENHRY and CDR2 is SYGVKD in the germline V gene. The CDR3 is 16 amino acids. The CDR3 nucleotides read TGTGCCATCAGCGGAGAAGGGACAGGATCCCCAGATACGCAGTATTTT. Its protein product is CAISGEGTGSPDTQYF.

The gene calls are TRBV19 and TRBJ2-3; 12 bases agree with TRBD2. The V segment lost 7 bases and the J segment 10 bases; nucleotides outside the gene matches: 6. There are 13 residues in the CDR3. The germline V gene encodes CDR1 LNHDA and CDR2 SQIVND (reference sequence). Written as DNA, the CDR3 is TGTGCCAGTAACCTAGCGGGGGGGGAGGCGCAGTATTTT. It codes for CASNLAGGEAQYF.

The chain links TRBV19 to TRBJ2-1; 7 nucleotides match TRBD1. After removal of 6 bases from V and 2 bases from J, the junction contained 7 bases not matched to a gene. The CDR3 length is 15 residues. Germline V CDR1 and CDR2: LNHDA, SQIVND (reference sequence). The CDR3 DNA sequence: TGTGCCAGTAGGTCGACAGGGAGCGCCTACAATGAGCAGTTCTTC. Its protein is CASRSTGSAYNEQFF.

CDR3 in amino acids: CASSIPSGTGGNEQFF. In DNA form, the CDR3 reads TGTGCCAGTAGTATCCCCTCCGGGACAGGGGGCAATGAGCAGTTCTTC. V is TRBV19 and J is TRBJ2-1, with 11 bases fitting TRBD1. The length of the CDR3 is 16 residues. The germline CDR1 and CDR2 sequences are LNHDA and SQIVND (reference sequence). V dropped 3 bases and J dropped 6; count of bases not matched to a gene: 7. The full variable domain, completed using reference TRBV19 and TRBJ2-1, is DGGITQSPKYLFRKEGQNVTLSCEQNLNHDAMYWYRQDPGQGLRLIYYSQIVNDFQKGDIAEGYSVSREKKESFPLTVTSAQKNPTAFYLCASSIPSGTGGNEQFFGPGTRLTVL.

This clone was seen more than once but under ten times. This chain connects TRBV5-1 to TRBJ2-3; weak D call: TRBD1 (5 bases). Looked up from germline, CDR1 is SGHRS and CDR2 is YFSETQ. V was trimmed by 2 bases and J by 2 bases, leaving 6 bases between them. The CDR3 runs 13 residues. CDR3 region: CASSLGDTDTQYF. CDR3 in DNA: TGCGCCAGCAGCTTAGGGGACACAGATACGCAGTATTTT.

The V and J genes are TRBV27 and TRBJ2-3; 8 bases are shared with TRBD1. The V and J ends lost 5 bases and 10 bases, in that order; junction bases with no gene match: 5. CDR1 and CDR2 (germline): MNHEY, SMNVEV (reference sequence). This CDR3 spans 12 amino acids. The chain's CDR3 is CASSGTGGPQYF. In DNA, the CDR3 is TGTGCCAGCAGTGGAACAGGGGGTCCGCAGTATTTT.

This clone occurred a few times. The chain links TRBV30 to TRBJ1-2; D is perhaps TRBD1 (5 bases). The germline V gene has CDR1 GTSNPN and CDR2 SVGIG (reference sequence). This CDR3 has 13 amino acids. V dropped 0 bases and J dropped 5 bases, with 10 bases sitting between them. For the CDR3, the DNA is TGTGCCTGGAGTGTAATCGGGGGATATGGCTACACCTTC. Its translation: CAWSVIGGYGYTF.

In its sample, this clone was seen once. V usage is TRBV2 and J usage is TRBJ2-1; 7 bases map to TRBD2. Germline loops: CDR1 SNHLY, CDR2 FYNNEI. Trimming took 7 bases from V and 15 from J; bases not matched to a gene: 12. There are 12 residues in the CDR3. The CDR3 nucleotides read TGTGCCAGCAAAACGACTAGCCTAGAATCGTTCTTC. Translation gives CASKTTSLESFF.

The chain has TRBV5-8 and TRBJ1-6; D is perhaps TRBD1 (6 bases). CDR1 and CDR2 (germline): SGHTS, YDEGEE. This CDR3 contains 13 residues. V dropped 4 bases and J dropped 10 bases, with 12 bases sitting between them. CDR3 protein: CASSQTGRSPLHF. DNA of the CDR3: TGTGCCAGCAGCCAAACAGGGAGATCACCCCTCCACTTT. The whole variable domain, filled in from reference TRBV5-8 and TRBJ1-6, reads EAGVTQSPTHLIKTRGQQATLRCSPISGHTSVYWYQQALGLGLQFLLWYDEGEERNRGNFPPRFSGRQFPNYSSELNVNALELEDSALYLCASSQTGRSPLHFGNGTRLTVT.

The chain employs TRBV19 and TRBJ1-1; TRBD1 agrees at 8 bases. CDR3 size: 15 residues. Germline V lookup: CDR1 LNHDA, CDR2 SQIVND (reference sequence). V trimming: 3 bases; J trimming: 5 bases; junction bases outside the gene matches: 8. CDR3 DNA: TGTGCCAGTAGTATCATCAGGGGGCAAGGTACTGAAGCTTTCTTT. Amino acids: CASSIIRGQGTEAFF. The full variable domain, with the rest looked up from reference TRBV19 and TRBJ1-1, is DGGITQSPKYLFRKEGQNVTLSCEQNLNHDAMYWYRQDPGQGLRLIYYSQIVNDFQKGDIAEGYSVSREKKESFPLTVTSAQKNPTAFYLCASSIIRGQGTEAFFGQGTRLTVV.

The V and J genes are TRBV5-1 and TRBJ1-1; D may be TRBD1 (6 bases). The length of the CDR3 is 14 residues. The V end lost 2 bases, the J end lost 5 bases, and 13 bases lay between the germline ends. In germline, CDR1 is SGHRS, CDR2 YFSETQ. The CDR3 DNA sequence: TGCGCCAGCAGCTTTACAGGGATGAGGACTGAAGCTTTCTTT. Translated: CASSFTGMRTEAFF.

The rearrangement joins TRBV19 to TRBJ2-7; 7 positions agree with TRBD2. The CDR3 totals 15 residues. The germline CDR1 and CDR2 sequences are LNHDA and SQIVND (reference sequence). The ends lost 5 bases at V and 0 bases at J; junction bases unmatched: 7. CDR3 amino acids: CASSSWGGSSYEQYF. CDR3 nucleotide sequence: TGTGCCAGTAGTTCATGGGGGGGATCCTCCTACGAGCAGTACTTC.

The table lists this clone with a count of one. The V call is TRBV11-3, the J call TRBJ1-1; 8 nucleotides line up with TRBD1. CDR1 is SGHNT and CDR2 is YENEEA in the germline V gene. V gave up 5 bases and J gave up 0 bases; unmatched junction bases: 11. CDR3 size: 17 residues. CDR3 coding DNA: TGTGCCAGCAGCGCCCAGGACAGGGTTTTGGTGAACACTGAAGCTTTCTTT. As protein: CASSAQDRVLVNTEAFF. The full variable domain, with the rest looked up from reference TRBV11-3 and TRBJ1-1, is EAGVVQSPRYKIIEKKQPVAFWCNPISGHNTLYWYLQNLGQGPELLIRYENEEAVDDSQLPKDRFSAERLKGVDSTLKIQPAELGDSAVYLCASSAQDRVLVNTEAFFGQGTRLTVV.

This clone has just one count. This chain joins TRBV6-5 and TRBJ2-7; no definite D call. CDR1 is MNHEY, CDR2 SVGAGI, per germline. CDR3 length: 15 amino acids. V shed 2 bases and J shed 1 base, with 12 bases lying between them. The CDR3 DNA follows: TGTGCCAGCAGTTACAGTTTTTTGGCTTCCTACGAGCAGTACTTC. This sequence encodes CASSYSFLASYEQYF.

The rearrangement links TRBV9 to TRBJ1-4; D is uncertain. Trimming removed 7 bases from V and 5 bases from J, with 21 bases in between. This CDR3 comprises 16 residues. Germline CDR1 SGDLS, CDR2 YYNGEE. DNA of the CDR3: TGTGCCAGCGGCCCAAGCTACAGCAGTAGAAATGAAAAACTGTTTTTT. It specifies CASGPSYSSRNEKLFF.

V gene TRBV7-2 combines with J gene TRBJ2-3, with TRBD1 as a possible D gene (6 bases). This CDR3 is built from 16 residues. CDR1 SGHTA and CDR2 FQGNSA come from the germline V gene. Trimming left V 0 bases short and J 2 bases short, with 12 bases between. The CDR3 bases are TGTGCCAGCAGCTTAGCGGTGGCAGGGGTCACAGATACGCAGTATTTT. Its translation: CASSLAVAGVTDTQYF.

The rearrangement joins TRBV5-1 to TRBJ1-3; TRBD1 aligns across 7 bases. Trimming at V came to 7 bases and at J to 0 bases, leaving 10 bases not matched to a gene. Germline CDR1 SGHRS, CDR2 YFSETQ. The CDR3 extends over 16 amino acids. CDR3 sequence reads: CASGTGTASSGNTIYF. DNA of the CDR3: TGCGCCAGCGGAACCGGGACAGCGAGCTCTGGAAACACCATATATTTT.

The chain has TRBV7-3 and TRBJ2-2; TRBD2 agrees at 9 bases. Germline V gene sequence: CDR1 SGHTA, CDR2 FQGTGA. V shed 6 bases, J shed 3 bases, and the junction held 2 bases outside the gene matches. The length of the CDR3 is 14 residues. The CDR3 bases are TGTGCCAGCAGGGTAGCGGGGGACACCGGGGAGCTGTTTTTT. Residues: CASRVAGDTGELFF.

V and J are TRBV11-3 and TRBJ2-2; 7 nucleotides match TRBD1. J lost 5 bases, V lost 2 bases, and 5 bases had no gene match. Germline CDR1 is SGHNT and CDR2 is YENEEA. The CDR3 is 15 residues long. CDR3 sequence: CASSLITGETGELFF. CDR3 DNA sequence: TGTGCCAGCAGCTTAATTACAGGGGAGACCGGGGAGCTGTTTTTT.

The rearrangement uses TRBV6-6 and TRBJ1-4; maybe TRBD1 (6 bases). The CDR3 runs 16 residues. CDR1 and CDR2 from the germline V gene are MNHNY and SVGAGI (reference sequence). Trimming removed 4 bases from V and 8 bases from J, with 20 bases in between. CDR3: CASSSLGWGLSEKLFF. CDR3 nucleotides: TGTGCCAGCAGTTCCCTCGGCTGGGGGCTCTCAGAAAAACTGTTTTTT.

This clone came up a few times. The V gene is TRBV3-1 (or the pseudogene TRBV3-2), the J gene TRBJ1-6, with D unclear. This CDR3 spans 14 amino acids. CDR1 and CDR2 (germline): LGHDT, YNNKEL (reference sequence). V dropped 1 base and J dropped 3 bases, with 4 bases sitting between them. DNA for the CDR3: TGTGCCAGCAGCCAAGTTCTCTATAATTCACCCCTCCACTTT. The encoded protein is CASSQVLYNSPLHF.

The V and J genes are TRBV9 and TRBJ2-1; 10 nucleotides line up with TRBD1. Trimming took 4 bases from V and 3 from J; bases not matched to a gene: 4. The germline CDR1 and CDR2 sequences are SGDLS and YYNGEE. This CDR3 comprises 15 residues. CDR3 sequence reads: CASSTRTGGYNEQFF. CDR3 bases: TGTGCCAGCAGCACTCGGACAGGGGGCTACAATGAGCAGTTCTTC.

This chain links TRBV7-2 with TRBJ2-3; TRBD2 aligns across 15 bases. CDR1 SGHTA and CDR2 FQGNSA come from the germline V gene. Trimming cost V 6 bases and J 1 base; bases outside gene matches: 8. This CDR3 is 18 amino acids long. CDR3 DNA sequence: TGTGCCAGCAGACGGACTAGCGGGGGGGTGCCGGGCACAGATACGCAGTATTTT. It translates to CASRRTSGGVPGTDTQYF.

The chain couples TRBV25-1 to TRBJ1-6, with a weak D call TRBD1 (5 bases). CDR3 length: 14 amino acids. CDR1 MGHDK and CDR2 SYGVNS come from the germline V gene. Deletions cut 6 bases from V and 6 bases from J, with 12 bases between. In nucleotides, the CDR3 is TGTGCCAGCAGCCGCTGGGACTTTAATTCACCCCTCCACTTT. The encoded protein is CASSRWDFNSPLHF.

The chain couples TRBV3-1 (or the pseudogene TRBV3-2) to TRBJ1-3, with D possibly TRBD1 on 6 matching bases. This CDR3 comprises 15 residues. CDR1 is LGHDT, CDR2 YNNKEL, per germline (reference sequence). V was shortened by 4 bases and J by 0 bases, with 10 bases between the two germline ends. The CDR3, as DNA: TGTGCCAGCAGCCGGCGACAGGTCTCTGGAAACACCATATATTTT. This translates into CASSRRQVSGNTIYF.

The chain links TRBV15 to TRBJ2-7; TRBD2 matches at 7 bases. The CDR3 is 16 amino acids. From germline, CDR1 is LNHNV and CDR2 YYDKDF (reference sequence). J lost 4 bases, V lost 1 base, and 10 bases had no gene match. CDR3 nucleotide sequence: TGTGCCACCAGCAGAGGGGGGGGTGCAGGAGGATACGAGCAGTACTTC. Protein sequence: CATSRGGGAGGYEQYF.